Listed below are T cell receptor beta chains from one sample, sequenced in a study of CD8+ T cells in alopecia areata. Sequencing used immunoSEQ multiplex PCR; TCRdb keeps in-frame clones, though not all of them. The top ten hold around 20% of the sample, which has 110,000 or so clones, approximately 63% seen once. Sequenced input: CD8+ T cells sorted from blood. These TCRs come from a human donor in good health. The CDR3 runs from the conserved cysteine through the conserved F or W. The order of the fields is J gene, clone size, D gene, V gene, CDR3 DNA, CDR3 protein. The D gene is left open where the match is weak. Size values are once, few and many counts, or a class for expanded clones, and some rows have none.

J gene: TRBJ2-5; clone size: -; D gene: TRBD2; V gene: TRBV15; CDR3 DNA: TGTGCCACCAGCAGACCCGTACTAGCGGGGGGGGGAGAGACCCAGTACTTC; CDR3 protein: CATSRPVLAGGGETQYF
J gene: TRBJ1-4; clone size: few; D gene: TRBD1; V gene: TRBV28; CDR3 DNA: TGTGCCAGCAGCAGGGGACAGCTCGCTGAAAAACTGTTTTTT; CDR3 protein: CASSRGQLAEKLFF
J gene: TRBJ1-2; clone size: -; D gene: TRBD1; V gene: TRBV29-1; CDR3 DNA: TGCAGCGCAAGCCTCAGGGGGCCATATGGCTACACCTTC; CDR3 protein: CSASLRGPYGYTF
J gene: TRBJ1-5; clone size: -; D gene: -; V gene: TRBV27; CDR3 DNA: TGTGCCAGCAGTTTACAAGGGTCAGGGATCCACCATCAGCCCCAGCATTTT; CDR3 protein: CASSLQGSGIHHQPQHF
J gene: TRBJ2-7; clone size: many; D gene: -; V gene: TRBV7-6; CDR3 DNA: TGTGCCAGCAGCTTCGAATCAAACGAGCAGTACTTC; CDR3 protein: CASSFESNEQYF
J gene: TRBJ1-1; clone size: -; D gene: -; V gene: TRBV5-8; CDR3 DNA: TGTGCCAGCGGTCTGGGGGGGATCACTGAAGCTTTCTTT; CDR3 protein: CASGLGGITEAFF
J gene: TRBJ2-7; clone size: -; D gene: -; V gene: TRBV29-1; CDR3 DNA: TGCAGCGTTCCCGGGACCAAAGGGGGTGTCTACGAGCAGTACTTC; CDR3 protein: CSVPGTKGGVYEQYF
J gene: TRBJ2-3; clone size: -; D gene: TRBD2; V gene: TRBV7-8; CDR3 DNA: TGTGCCAGCAGCCCTAGCGGGGGGTCGGATACGCAGTATTTT; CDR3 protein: CASSPSGGSDTQYF
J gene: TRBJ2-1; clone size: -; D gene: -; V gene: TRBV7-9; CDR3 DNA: TGTGCCAGCAGCTTTTCTTTCAATGAGCAGTTCTTC; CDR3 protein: CASSFSFNEQFF
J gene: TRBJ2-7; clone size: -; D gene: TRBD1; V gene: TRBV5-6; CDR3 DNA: TGTGCCAGCAGCTTCACAGGGGAAGAGCAGTACTTC; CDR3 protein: CASSFTGEEQYF
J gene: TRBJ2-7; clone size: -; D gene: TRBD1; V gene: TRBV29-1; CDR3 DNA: TGCAGCGTGACAGGGGGCGCCCCCCTCGAGCAGTACTTC; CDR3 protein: CSVTGGAPLEQYF
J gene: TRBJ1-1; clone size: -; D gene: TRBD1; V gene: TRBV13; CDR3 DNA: TGTGCCAGCAGCCCCAGTCCCGGGACAGGCGTGAACACTGAAGCTTTCTTT; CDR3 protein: CASSPSPGTGVNTEAFF
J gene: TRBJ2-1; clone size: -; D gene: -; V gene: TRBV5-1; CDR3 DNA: TGCGCCAGCAGCTTGGTAAGCCTGGGTTACAATGAGCAGTTCTTC; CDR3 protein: CASSLVSLGYNEQFF
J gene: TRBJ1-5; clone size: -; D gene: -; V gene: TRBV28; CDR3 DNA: TGTGCCAGCAGGTGGGCGGAGGTTCGTCAGCCCCAGCATTTT; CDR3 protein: CASRWAEVRQPQHF
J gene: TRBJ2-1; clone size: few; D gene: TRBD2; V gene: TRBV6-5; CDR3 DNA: TGTGCCAGCAGCCCTAGCGGGGGGGCCTTGGATGAGCAGTTCTTC; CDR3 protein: CASSPSGGALDEQFF
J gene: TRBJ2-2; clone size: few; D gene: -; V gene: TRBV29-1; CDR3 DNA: TGCAGCGTTGGGGGGCAGGGTGCCGGGGAGCTGTTTTTT; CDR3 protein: CSVGGQGAGELFF
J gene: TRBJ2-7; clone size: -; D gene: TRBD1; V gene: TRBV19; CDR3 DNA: TGTGCCAGCTCTGCAGGGACAGGGGCGTACGAGCAGTACTTC; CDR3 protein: CASSAGTGAYEQYF
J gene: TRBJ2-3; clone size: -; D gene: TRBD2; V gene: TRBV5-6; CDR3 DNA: TGTGCCAGCAGCTTGGCCAGCGGGGGTGGCGCAGATACGCAGTATTTT; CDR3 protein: CASSLASGGGADTQYF
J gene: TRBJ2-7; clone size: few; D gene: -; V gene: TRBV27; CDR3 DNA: TGTGCCAGCAGTTGGGGGCTCGAGCAGTACTTC; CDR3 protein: CASSWGLEQYF
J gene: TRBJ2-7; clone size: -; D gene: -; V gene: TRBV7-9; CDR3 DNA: TGTGCCAGCAGCTTAGCGATAGGGGAACTCTCCTACGAGCAGTACTTC; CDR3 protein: CASSLAIGELSYEQYF
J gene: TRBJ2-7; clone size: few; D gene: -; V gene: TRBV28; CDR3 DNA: TGTGCCAGCAGGTCCTCCTACGAGCAGTACTTC; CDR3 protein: CASRSSYEQYF
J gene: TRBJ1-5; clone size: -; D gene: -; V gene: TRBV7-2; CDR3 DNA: TGTGCCAGCAGCTTAGAAGGACTAGGCAATCAGCCCCAGCATTTT; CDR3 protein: CASSLEGLGNQPQHF
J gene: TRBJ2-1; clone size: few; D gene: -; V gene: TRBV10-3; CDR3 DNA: TGTGCCATCAGTGAGATCGAGGGGGGCCATGAGCAGTTCTTC; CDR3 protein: CAISEIEGGHEQFF
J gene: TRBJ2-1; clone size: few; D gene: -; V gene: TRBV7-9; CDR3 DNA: TGTGCCAGCAGCTTAGCGTCCCTAATTGTGCAGTTCTTC; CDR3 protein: CASSLASLIVQFF
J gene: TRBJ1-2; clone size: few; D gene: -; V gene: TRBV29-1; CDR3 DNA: TGCAGTGTTCAACCCCGGACAGCTAACTATGGCTACACCTTC; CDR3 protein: CSVQPRTANYGYTF
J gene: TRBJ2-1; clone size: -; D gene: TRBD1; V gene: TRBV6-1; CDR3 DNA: TGTGCCAGCAGTGGGACAGGCTACAATGAGCAGTTCTTC; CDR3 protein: CASSGTGYNEQFF
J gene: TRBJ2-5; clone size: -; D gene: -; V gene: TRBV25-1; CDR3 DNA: TGTGCCAGCAGTGTAGACAGGTCCAGCCAAGAGACCCAGTACTTC; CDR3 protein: CASSVDRSSQETQYF
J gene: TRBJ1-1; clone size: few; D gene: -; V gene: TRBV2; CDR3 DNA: TGTGCCAGCAGTGAATCTCTGGGAGCGGGCACTGAAGCTTTCTTT; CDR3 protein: CASSESLGAGTEAFF
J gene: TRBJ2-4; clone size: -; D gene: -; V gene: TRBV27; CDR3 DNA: TGTGCCAGCAGTTCTTCTGGGCCTTGGGCCAAAAACATTCAGTACTTC; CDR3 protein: CASSSSGPWAKNIQYF
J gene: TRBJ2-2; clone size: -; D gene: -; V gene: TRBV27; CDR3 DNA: TGTGCCAGCAGTTTGGGGGTGGCGAACACCGGGGAGCTGTTTTTT; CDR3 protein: CASSLGVANTGELFF
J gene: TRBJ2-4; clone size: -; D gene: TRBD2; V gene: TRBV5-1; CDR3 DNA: TGCGCCAGCAGATGGGGAGGGCTGCGCGGAGAATTGGCCAAAAACATTCAGTACTTC; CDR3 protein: CASRWGGLRGELAKNIQYF
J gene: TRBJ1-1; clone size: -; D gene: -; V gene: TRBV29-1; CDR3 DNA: TGCAGCGTAAGGGCCCTGAACACTGAAGCTTTCTTT; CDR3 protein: CSVRALNTEAFF
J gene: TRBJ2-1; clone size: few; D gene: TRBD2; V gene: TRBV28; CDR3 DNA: TGTGCCAGCAGTTTACCAGGACTAGCGGGGGGGTATGAGCAGTTCTTC; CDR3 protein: CASSLPGLAGGYEQFF
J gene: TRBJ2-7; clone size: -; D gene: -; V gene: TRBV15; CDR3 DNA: TGTGCCACCAGCAGAGGTAGGCCTCTCTTCTCCTACGAGCAGTACTTC; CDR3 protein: CATSRGRPLFSYEQYF
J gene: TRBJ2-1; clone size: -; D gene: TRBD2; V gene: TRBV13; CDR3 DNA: TGTGCCAGCAGCCCCGGGACTAGCGGGGGGAGCTCCTACAATGAGCAGTTCTTC; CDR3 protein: CASSPGTSGGSSYNEQFF
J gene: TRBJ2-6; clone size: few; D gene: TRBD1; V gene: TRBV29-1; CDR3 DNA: TGCAGCGTTGAACTGACAGGGGGGATACGTAGCTCTGGGGCCAACGTCCTGACTTTC; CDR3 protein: CSVELTGGIRSSGANVLTF
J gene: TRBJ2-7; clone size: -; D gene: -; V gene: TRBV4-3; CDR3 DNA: TGCGCCAGCAGCCAAGAATTATCTGAGACCTACGAGCAGTACTTC; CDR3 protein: CASSQELSETYEQYF
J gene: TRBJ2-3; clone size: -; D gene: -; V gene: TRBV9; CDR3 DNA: TGTGCCAGCAGCCCTCCCACGGACACAGATACGCAGTATTTT; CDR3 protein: CASSPPTDTDTQYF
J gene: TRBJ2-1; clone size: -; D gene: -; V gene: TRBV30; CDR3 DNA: TGTGCCTGGGGCCAGGGGTCCTACAATGAGCAGTTCTTC; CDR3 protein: CAWGQGSYNEQFF
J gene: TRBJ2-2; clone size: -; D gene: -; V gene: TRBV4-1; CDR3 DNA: TGCGCCAGTTTGAGTGCGAACACCGGGGAGCTGTTTTTT; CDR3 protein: CASLSANTGELFF
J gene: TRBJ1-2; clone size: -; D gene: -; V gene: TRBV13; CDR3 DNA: TGTGCCAGCAGCTCCAGAGGGGACCTGTATGGCTACACCTTC; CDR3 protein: CASSSRGDLYGYTF